These 10 T cell receptor beta chains came from one sample sequenced in a study of cytomegalovirus exposure and HLA in healthy donors. PCR primers comprised 60 Vbeta and 13 Jbeta primers. Generated by immunoSEQ multiplex PCR, the TCRdb table keeps only in-frame clones and is missing some. This sample has 35,000 to 45,000 clones, with around 49% found just once. The sample comprised PBMCs. The receptors shown here come from a woman in her thirties or forties in good health and CMV-seropositive.

The chain recombines TRBV7-2 with TRBJ1-1; maybe TRBD1 (5 bases). Germline CDR1 and CDR2: SGHTA and FQGNSA. V lost 1 base and J 3 bases, leaving 9 bases between the germline ends. The CDR3 length is 14 residues. For the CDR3, the DNA is TGTGCCAGCAGCTTAGATGCAGGGTACACTGAAGCTTTCTTT. Amino acids: CASSLDAGYTEAFF.

For the CDR3, the DNA is TGTGCCAGCAGCTTGGCGGGGGGGCTAGGGCAGTTCTTC. Encoded protein: CASSLAGGLGQFF. The V gene is TRBV5-6, the J gene TRBJ2-1, with TRBD2 identical over 8 bases. The V gene's germline CDR1 is SGHDT and CDR2 YYEEEE. The CDR3 runs to 13 residues. V dropped 0 bases and J dropped 12; count of bases not matched to a gene: 5.

The chain is built from TRBV2 and TRBJ2-1, with 12 bases matching TRBD2. Germline values: CDR1 SNHLY, CDR2 FYNNEI. Germline trimming cut 6 bases from V and 1 base from J; bases unmatched to any gene: 13. CDR3 length: 19 amino acids. CDR3 protein: CASRRVTSGGTGSYNEQFF. CDR3 DNA: TGTGCCAGCAGGAGGGTCACTAGCGGGGGGACCGGGTCCTACAATGAGCAGTTCTTC.

The chain is built from TRBV4-2 and TRBJ2-7; D is possibly TRBD2 (5 bases). Germline CDR1 is LGHNA and CDR2 is YNFKEQ. V lost 4 bases to trimming and J lost 2 bases, with 9 bases between them. The CDR3 is made up of 13 amino acids. In DNA form, the CDR3 reads TGTGCCAGCAGCCTAGAAGCGGCCTACGAGCAGTACTTC. The encoded protein is CASSLEAAYEQYF.

In this sample, this clone turned up a few times. The chain has TRBV19 and TRBJ1-4; no clear D gene. V was clipped by 6 bases and J by 7 bases, with 12 bases between them. CDR3 length: 13 amino acids. Germline V gene lookup returns CDR1 LNHDA and CDR2 SQIVND (reference sequence). CDR3 in DNA: TGTGCCAGTAGGCACCGGGAGCCTGAAAAACTGTTTTTT. Translating it yields CASRHREPEKLFF.

V usage is TRBV29-1 and J usage is TRBJ2-1, with TRBD1 identical over 8 bases. Germline CDR1 and CDR2: SQVTM and ANQGSEA. This CDR3 spans 14 amino acids. The junction had 3 bases not matched to a gene; V was cut back by 0 bases and J by 5 bases. The CDR3 is CSVEDLRGHNEQFF. The CDR3 bases are TGCAGCGTTGAAGATCTCAGGGGGCACAATGAGCAGTTCTTC.

This clone was detected a few times. The CDR3 DNA follows: TGTGCCACCTACATAACACAGGGGCCCCTAGGCACAGATACGCAGTATTTT. Translating gives CATYITQGPLGTDTQYF. J is TRBJ2-3 and V is TRBV28; 7 positions agree with TRBD1. Looked up from germline, CDR1 is MDHEN and CDR2 is SYDVKM. V dropped 10 bases and J dropped 1; count of bases not matched to a gene: 17. CDR3 length: 17 amino acids.

The V gene is TRBV4-1, the J gene TRBJ1-2, with D perhaps TRBD1 (6 bases). Germline lookup yields CDR1 MGHRA and CDR2 YSYEKL. This CDR3 has 15 amino acids. V lost 0 bases and J 4 bases, leaving 12 bases between the germline ends. In DNA form, the CDR3 reads TGCGCCAGCAGCCAAGAGGCACAGGGCCCCTATGGCTACACCTTC. Its protein is CASSQEAQGPYGYTF.

This clone was observed a handful of times. The chain is built from TRBV30 and TRBJ1-3, with D perhaps matching TRBD1 (5 bases). V was cut by 1 base and J by 0 bases, with 16 bases left in between. The CDR3 is 17 residues long. Germline V gene sequence: CDR1 GTSNPN, CDR2 SVGIG (reference sequence). The chain's CDR3 is CAWSGVLGLTSGNTIYF. CDR3 sequence (DNA): TGTGCCTGGAGTGGAGTATTGGGACTGACCTCTGGAAACACCATATATTTT.

This clone turned up a few times. The chain is built from TRBV5-1 and TRBJ2-2, with D uncertain. Trimming removed 4 bases from V and 1 base from J, with 14 bases in between. The CDR3 loop spans 16 amino acids. CDR1 and CDR2 (germline): SGHRS, YFSETQ. The CDR3 region is CASSPIGGRNTGELFF. CDR3 coding DNA: TGCGCCAGCAGCCCGATTGGCGGTCGGAACACCGGGGAGCTGTTTTTT. The whole variable domain, remainder taken from reference TRBV5-1 and TRBJ2-2, is KAGVTQTPRYLIKTRGQQVTLSCSPISGHRSVSWYQQTPGQGLQFLFEYFSETQRNKGNFPGRFSGRQFSNSRSEMNVSTLELGDSALYLCASSPIGGRNTGELFFGEGSRLTVL.